This T cell receptor beta chain was identified during a study of blood T cell repertoires in COVID-19. Produced via immunoSEQ multiplex PCR; TCRdb's table is partial and in-frame only. The sample holds about 130,000 clones, 88% seen once. CDR1 and CDR2 (germline): MDHEN, SYDVKM. The length of the CDR3 is 15 residues. The V gene end was trimmed by 5 bases and the J gene end by 4 bases; junction bases not matched to a gene: 5. Sequences were obtained from peripheral blood. This receptor was identified in a man in his forties or fifties with acute or convalescent COVID-19. The chain recombines TRBV28 with TRBJ2-2; 9 bases line up with TRBD1. CDR3 DNA: TGTGCCAGCAGTCCGTACAGGGGGCTCACCGGGGAGCTGTTTTTT. Protein sequence: CASSPYRGLTGELFF.